Listed below are T cell receptor beta chains from one sample, sequenced in a study of T cells in Graves' hyperthyroidism and ophthalmopathy. TCRdb reprocessed the multiplex PCR reads with MiXCR, giving one entry per CDR3 protein. The sample lists hundreds of thousands of distinct CDR3 sequences; 12% to 15% were seen once. The sequenced sample was blood. Source of these receptors: a middle-aged woman with Graves' ophthalmopathy. The CDR3 runs from the conserved cysteine through the conserved F or W. Each record gives: D gene, J gene, V gene, clone size, CDR3 protein, CDR3 DNA. A D gene is named only where the DNA matches it firmly. Not all rows give a size; the values are once, few, many and, for expanded clones, a class.

TRBD2,TRBJ2-7,TRBV7-2,many,CASSLGLAGEQYF,TGTGCCAGCAGCTTAGGTCTAGCGGGGGAGCAGTACTTC
NA,TRBJ1-1,TRBV3-1,NA,CASSITGMAEAFF,TGTGCCAGCAGCATAACAGGGATGGCTGAAGCTTTCTTT
TRBD1,TRBJ2-7,TRBV20-1,many,CSARGDRAYEQYF,TGCAGTGCTAGAGGGGACAGAGCCTACGAGCAGTACTTC
NA,TRBJ2-1,TRBV19,NA,CASGIRASYNEQFF,TGTGCCAGTGGTATACGGGCGTCCTACAATGAGCAGTTCTTC
NA,TRBJ2-5,TRBV7-2,many,CASSLDLGLETQYF,TGTGCTAGCAGCCTGGACTTGGGCCTGGAGACCCAGTACTTC
NA,TRBJ1-4,TRBV27,many,CASSFRVNEKLFF,TGTGCCAGCAGTTTTAGGGTAAATGAAAAACTGTTTTTT
NA,TRBJ2-7,TRBV20-1,NA,CSAWGGGKSSYEQYF,TGCAGTGCGTGGGGTGGCGGAAAAAGCTCCTACGAGCAGTACTTC
NA,TRBJ1-1,TRBV29-1,many,CRGLRGTEAFF,TGCCGGGGTTTACGGGGTACTGAAGCTTTCTTT
TRBD1,TRBJ2-5,TRBV29-1,many,CSGGQEQETQYF,TGCAGCGGCGGACAGGAGCAAGAGACCCAGTACTTC
NA,TRBJ1-5,TRBV19,NA,CASSLREGPQHF,TGTGCCAGTAGTTTACGGGAGGGGCCCCAGCATTTT
NA,TRBJ1-2,TRBV12-3/TRBV12-4,many,CASSLSSPGGYTF,TGTGCCAGCAGTTTATCCAGTCCCGGAGGCTACACCTTC
TRBD2,TRBJ2-2,TRBV7-2,NA,CASSLNGGAGTGELFF,TGTGCCAGCAGCTTAAACGGGGGGGCCGGTACCGGGGAGCTGTTTTTT
TRBD2,TRBJ2-1,TRBV5-8,many,CASSVDPGLANNEQFF,TGTGCCAGCAGCGTGGACCCGGGACTAGCAAACAATGAGCAGTTCTTC
TRBD1,TRBJ1-2,TRBV5-1,many,CASSLAPGQGDYGYTF,TGCGCCAGCAGCTTGGCTCCGGGACAGGGGGACTATGGCTACACCTTC
NA,TRBJ1-1,TRBV19,many,CASSNLGSAEAFF,TGTGCCAGTAGTAACCTCGGTTCGGCTGAAGCTTTCTTT
TRBD2,TRBJ2-7,TRBV6-2/TRBV6-3,many,CASRAGTSGSYEQYF,TGTGCCAGCAGGGCCGGGACTAGCGGTTCCTACGAGCAGTACTTC
NA,TRBJ2-2,TRBV3-1,NA,CASSQEIEEITGELFF,TGTGCCAGCAGCCAAGAAATTGAGGAGATCACCGGGGAGCTGTTTTTT
NA,TRBJ1-6,TRBV20-1,NA,CSARPLQPRPLHF,TGCAGTGCTAGACCTTTACAGCCTCGTCCCCTCCACTTT
NA,TRBJ2-4,TRBV6-1,NA,CASSEGTGPKRYF,TGTGCCAGCAGTGAGGGAACCGGCCCCAAGAGGTACTTC
TRBD1,TRBJ2-3,TRBV28,many,CASSLWTGGEEDTQYF,TGTGCCAGCAGTTTATGGACAGGGGGCGAGGAAGATACGCAGTATTTT
NA,TRBJ2-7,TRBV12-3/TRBV12-4,few,CASSSQEGSHEQYF,TGTGCCAGCAGTTCCCAGGAAGGATCCCACGAGCAGTACTTC
NA,TRBJ2-1,TRBV24-1,many,CATSDPRDQAYNEQFF,TGTGCCACCAGTGATCCCCGGGATCAAGCCTACAATGAGCAGTTCTTC
TRBD2,TRBJ2-7,TRBV28,many,CASSLPGLAGNEQYF,TGTGCCAGCAGTTTACCGGGACTAGCGGGCAACGAGCAGTACTTC
NA,TRBJ2-1,TRBV20-1,many,CSASASSSAWEQFF,TGCAGTGCTAGCGCGTCTAGCTCAGCGTGGGAGCAGTTCTTC
NA,TRBJ2-1,TRBV13,NA,CASSSGGDNEQFF,TGTGCCAGCAGCTCGGGCGGAGACAATGAGCAGTTCTTC
TRBD2,TRBJ2-1,TRBV11-3,many,CASSLDLAGGYNEQFF,TGTGCCAGCAGCTTAGATCTAGCGGGAGGGTACAATGAGCAGTTCTTC
NA,TRBJ1-1,TRBV14,many,CASSQLDSGTEAFF,TGTGCCAGCAGCCAACTTGATTCTGGGACTGAAGCTTTCTTT
NA,TRBJ1-4,TRBV27,many,CASSGADDEKLFF,TGTGCCAGCAGTGGGGCAGATGATGAAAAACTGTTTTTT
NA,TRBJ2-2,TRBV20-1,few,CSASIQRGGELFF,TGCAGTGCTAGTATACAGAGGGGCGGGGAGCTGTTTTTT
TRBD1,TRBJ2-3,TRBV19,few,CASSMTGQVTDTQYF,TGTGCCAGTAGTATGACGGGACAGGTCACAGATACGCAGTATTTT
NA,TRBJ1-5,TRBV12-3/TRBV12-4,many,CASRPRGWQPQHF,TGTGCCAGCAGGCCCAGGGGATGGCAGCCCCAGCATTTT
NA,TRBJ2-2,TRBV28,many,CASSPTGFTGELFF,TGTGCCAGCAGTCCCACAGGGTTTACCGGGGAGCTGTTTTTT
TRBD1,TRBJ1-5,TRBV19,NA,CASRKTGNSNQPQHF,TGTGCCAGTAGGAAGACAGGGAACAGCAATCAGCCCCAGCATTTT
TRBD2,TRBJ2-3,TRBV6-1,NA,CASSDPGGPADTQYF,TGTGCCAGCAGTGACCCGGGAGGGCCCGCAGATACGCAGTATTTT
TRBD2,TRBJ2-3,TRBV19,many,CASSIWTSGGAVSGTQYF,TGTGCCAGTAGTATTTGGACTAGCGGGGGGGCGGTGTCTGGTACGCAGTATTTT
TRBD1,TRBJ1-5,TRBV10-3,many,CAISKTGRIQDQPQHF,TGTGCCATCAGCAAGACAGGGAGGATTCAAGATCAGCCCCAGCATTTT
NA,TRBJ1-5,TRBV7-2,few,CASSFDGRRNQPQHF,TGTGCCAGCAGCTTTGACGGTCGCCGTAATCAGCCCCAGCATTTT
NA,TRBJ2-1,TRBV5-1,many,CASSPVVTVGLSYNEQFF,TGCGCCAGCAGCCCGGTGGTGACAGTTGGGCTCTCCTACAATGAGCAGTTCTTC
TRBD1,TRBJ2-7,TRBV27,many,CASSARQGYEQYF,TGTGCCAGCAGTGCCCGACAGGGCTACGAGCAGTACTTC
TRBD1,TRBJ2-1,TRBV27,many,CASSVRDRVNEQFF,TGTGCCAGCAGTGTACGGGACAGGGTCAATGAGCAGTTCTTC